This entry lists 6 T cell receptor beta chains sequenced from one sample in a study of metastatic and nonmetastatic thyroid tumors. TCRdb recomputed clones from the PCR reads via MiXCR. The table shows under 25,000 clones, with 15% to 18% occurring only once. Thyroid surgery took place with no prior treatment in any patient. The specimen was blood. The receptors were gathered from a female donor with papillary thyroid cancer or a benign thyroid nodule (not recorded which). Some clones in this sample may be carry-over from other donors' samples.

This clone was seen at least ten times. Possible read error: a much larger clone is one base away. V is TRBV20-1 and J is TRBJ1-2; no reliable D call. Germline V gene sequence: CDR1 DFQATT, CDR2 SNEGSKA (reference sequence). This CDR3 has 14 amino acids. The CDR3 sequence is CSAGDNKRDYGYTF. As DNA, the CDR3 is TGCAGTGCTGGAGATAATAAAAGGGACTATGGCTACACCTTC.

This clone was seen at least ten times. The rearrangement joins TRBV6-2 or TRBV6-3 to TRBJ2-1; D is unresolved. The CDR3 totals 11 residues. Germline V gives CDR1 MNHEY, CDR2 SVGEGT. Trimming stripped 4 bases from V and 15 bases from J, with 13 bases between. The CDR3, as DNA: TGTGCCAGCAGTTTAGGACCCTTTCGGTTCTTC. The encoded protein is CASSLGPFRFF.

This clone was seen repeatedly, ten times or more. The rearrangement uses TRBV28 and TRBJ2-7; no firm D call. Trimming cost V 3 bases and J 5 bases, with 2 bases left between them. Looked up from germline, CDR1 is MDHEN and CDR2 is SYDVKM. The CDR3 covers 10 residues. As DNA, the CDR3 is TGTGCCAGCAGTTTCAACGAGCAGTACTTC. Translated, it gives CASSFNEQYF.

This clone was detected only a few times. The V and J genes are TRBV19 and TRBJ1-6; tentative D call: TRBD1 (6 bases). CDR3 size: 13 residues. Trimming removed 5 bases from V and 4 bases from J, with 6 bases in between. Germline CDR1 reads LNHDA; CDR2 reads SQIVND (reference sequence). DNA of the CDR3: TGTGCCAGTAGTGGGACATATAATTCACCCCTCCACTTT. This translates into CASSGTYNSPLHF. Full variable domain (outside the CDR3, taken from reference TRBV19 and TRBJ1-6): DGGITQSPKYLFRKEGQNVTLSCEQNLNHDAMYWYRQDPGQGLRLIYYSQIVNDFQKGDIAEGYSVSREKKESFPLTVTSAQKNPTAFYLCASSGTYNSPLHFGNGTRLTVT.

This CDR3 is CAWSGEQSQPQHF. DNA for the CDR3: TGTGCCTGGTCGGGGGAGCAAAGTCAGCCCCAGCATTTT. The chain combines TRBV30 with TRBJ1-5, with D maybe TRBD1 (5 bases). Per the germline V gene, CDR1 is GTSNPN and CDR2 is SVGIG (reference sequence). Trimming cost V 5 bases and J 6 bases, with 14 bases left between them. This CDR3 has 13 amino acids.

This clone has a handful of counts. The genes are TRBV5-1 and TRBJ1-2; 7 nucleotides match TRBD1. The junction had 12 bases not matched to a gene; V was cut back by 9 bases and J by 4 bases. The CDR3 is 14 residues long. Per germline, CDR1 SGHRS and CDR2 YFSETQ. Here the CDR3 DNA reads TGCGCCACCCGATTGGCGGGACAGTCCTATGGCTACACCTTC. Translating it yields CATRLAGQSYGYTF. Looking up the rest from reference TRBV5-1 and TRBJ1-2 gives the full variable domain: KAGVTQTPRYLIKTRGQQVTLSCSPISGHRSVSWYQQTPGQGLQFLFEYFSETQRNKGNFPGRFSGRQFSNSRSEMNVSTLELGDSALYLCATRLAGQSYGYTFGSGTRLTVV.